This is a list of T cell receptor beta chains from one sample in a study of shared clonotypes between healthy human individuals. Clones were read by immunoSEQ multiplex PCR, and TCRdb kept only the in-frame ones, dropping some. Of roughly 1 million clones in the sample, under 80% are singletons; the top ten hold around 1.4%. Sequencing was carried out using memory CD4+ T cells sorted from blood. These receptors originate from a man aged 18 to 35 in good health. Both conserved end residues are part of each CDR3. A D gene is named only where the DNA matches it firmly. Only part of the rows carry a size: once, few, many, or a class if the clone is expanded.

j_gene	abundance	v_gene	d_gene	CDR3aa	CDR3nt
TRBJ2-7	NA	TRBV10-3	TRBD1	CAISGRDRGSYEQYF	TGTGCCATCAGTGGTCGGGACAGGGGATCCTACGAGCAGTACTTC
TRBJ2-5	NA	TRBV5-1	TRBD2	CASSLAGTSGGSRETQYF	TGCGCCAGCAGCTTGGCCGGGACTAGCGGGGGGAGTCGAGAGACCCAGTACTTC
TRBJ2-7	many	TRBV5-1	TRBD1	CASSGTGTELEQYF	TGCGCCAGCAGCGGGACCGGGACAGAACTCGAGCAGTACTTC
TRBJ2-1	NA	TRBV6-5	NA	CASSYSFGLHEQFF	TGTGCCAGCAGTTACTCTTTCGGGCTACATGAGCAGTTCTTC
TRBJ2-5	NA	TRBV25-1	TRBD2	CASSEARLALGETQYF	TGTGCCAGCAGTGAAGCGAGACTAGCGTTAGGAGAGACCCAGTACTTC
TRBJ2-3	NA	TRBV29-1	NA	CSVGAGGSDTQYF	TGCAGCGTTGGGGCAGGGGGGTCAGATACGCAGTATTTT
TRBJ1-2	NA	TRBV18	TRBD1	CASSPGQGANYGYTF	TGTGCCAGCTCACCAGGACAGGGAGCTAACTATGGCTACACCTTC
TRBJ1-5	few	TRBV30	NA	CAWSEKGNQPQHF	TGTGCCTGGTCTGAAAAGGGCAATCAGCCCCAGCATTTT
TRBJ2-7	NA	TRBV6-4	NA	CASSRLPDLVGFRISYEQYF	TGTGCCAGCAGCCGCTTACCGGACTTAGTGGGTTTTAGGATCTCCTACGAGCAGTACTTC
TRBJ1-6	NA	TRBV10-2	NA	CASSEYTNSPLHF	TGCGCCAGCAGTGAGTACACCAATTCACCCCTCCACTTT
TRBJ2-2	NA	TRBV6-6	NA	CASSWPADNTGELFF	TGTGCCAGCAGTTGGCCGGCGGACAACACCGGGGAGCTGTTTTTT
TRBJ2-3	NA	TRBV4-3	NA	CASSQVTGEADTQYF	TGCGCCAGCAGCCAAGTGACGGGAGAGGCAGATACGCAGTATTTT
TRBJ1-4	many	TRBV27	NA	CASKLGEVNEKLFF	TGTGCCAGCAAATTGGGAGAGGTTAATGAAAAACTGTTTTTT
TRBJ2-1	NA	TRBV6-5	TRBD1	CASSYGGQGRISWFF	TGTGCCAGCAGTTACGGGGGACAGGGTCGAATTTCATGGTTCTTC
TRBJ2-7	NA	TRBV18	TRBD1	CASSPRQGVGYEQYF	TGTGCCAGCTCGCCCAGACAGGGGGTGGGCTACGAGCAGTACTTC
TRBJ2-5	NA	TRBV5-1	NA	CASSSGLDAETQYF	TGCGCCAGCAGCTCCGGCCTGGATGCAGAGACCCAGTACTTC
TRBJ2-3	NA	TRBV6-5	NA	CASKRGSSTDTQYF	TGTGCCAGCAAGCGCGGATCTAGCACAGATACGCAGTATTTT
TRBJ2-7	once	TRBV4-3	NA	CASSQGAGGTYEQYF	TGCGCCAGCAGCCAAGGGGCAGGGGGGACCTACGAGCAGTACTTC
TRBJ2-2	once	TRBV5-5	NA	CASSLIIGTNTGELFF	TGTGCCAGCAGCTTGATAATAGGGACGAACACCGGGGAGCTGTTTTTT
TRBJ2-2	NA	TRBV5-1	NA	CASRGPGTGELFF	TGCGCCAGCAGGGGGCCGGGCACCGGGGAGCTGTTTTTT
TRBJ2-7	NA	TRBV27	TRBD1	CASSLSQGIGYEQYF	TGTGCCAGCAGTTTATCACAGGGGATAGGCTACGAGCAGTACTTC
TRBJ2-1	NA	TRBV2	TRBD2	CASMISGGLNEQFF	TGTGCCAGCATGATATCGGGAGGTCTCAATGAGCAGTTCTTC
TRBJ1-5	NA	TRBV9	TRBD1	CASSATGSHQPQHF	TGTGCCAGCAGCGCGACAGGGAGCCATCAGCCCCAGCATTTT
TRBJ1-1	NA	TRBV7-9	TRBD1	CASSLGQGLMSEAFF	TGTGCCAGCAGCTTAGGACAGGGGTTAATGTCTGAAGCTTTCTTT
TRBJ2-7	NA	TRBV7-9	TRBD1	CASSLGGTGGDEQYF	TGTGCCAGCAGCTTAGGGGGGACAGGTGGCGACGAGCAGTACTTC
TRBJ1-1	NA	TRBV2	NA	CASSAQAYTEAFF	TGTGCCAGCAGTGCACAGGCGTACACTGAAGCTTTCTTT
TRBJ2-3	NA	TRBV7-2	TRBD2	CASSRTSGRGDTQYF	TGTGCCAGCAGCCGTACTAGCGGGAGAGGAGATACGCAGTATTTT
TRBJ2-5	once	TRBV5-1	TRBD2	CASSAGAGAQETQYF	TGCGCCAGCAGCGCGGGAGCGGGGGCCCAGGAGACCCAGTACTTC
TRBJ2-5	NA	TRBV5-8	NA	CASSFGTQSQETQYF	TGTGCCAGCAGCTTCGGGACACAGAGCCAAGAGACCCAGTACTTC
TRBJ2-5	few	TRBV29-1	NA	CSVNGILETQYF	TGCAGCGTTAATGGGATATTAGAGACCCAGTACTTC
TRBJ2-1	NA	TRBV9	TRBD2	CASSDGTSGRNEQFF	TGTGCCAGCAGCGACGGGACTAGCGGGAGAAATGAGCAGTTCTTC
TRBJ2-7	NA	TRBV27	TRBD1	CASSPLGTGDYEQYF	TGTGCCAGCAGTCCTCTCGGGACAGGCGACTACGAGCAGTACTTC
TRBJ2-1	once	TRBV5-1	TRBD2	CASSLALAGGGEQFF	TGCGCCAGCAGCTTGGCCCTAGCGGGAGGGGGTGAGCAGTTCTTC
TRBJ2-3	NA	TRBV7-2	TRBD2	CASSLAGESTDTQYF	TGTGCCAGCAGCCTAGCGGGAGAGAGCACAGATACGCAGTATTTT
TRBJ1-3	NA	TRBV6-1	NA	CASTTGGNTIYF	TGTGCCAGCACCACCGGGGGAAACACCATATATTTT
TRBJ1-1	few	TRBV30	NA	CAWSVGLGRVDLDTEAFF	TGTGCCTGGAGTGTAGGGCTCGGTCGGGTTGACTTGGACACTGAAGCTTTCTTT
TRBJ2-1	NA	TRBV5-1	TRBD2	CASSASIAGGDEQFF	TGCGCCAGCAGCGCCTCCATAGCGGGAGGTGATGAGCAGTTCTTC
TRBJ2-5	NA	TRBV7-9	NA	CASSWVRPETQYF	TGTGCCAGCAGCTGGGTCCGGCCGGAGACCCAGTACTTC
TRBJ2-3	once	TRBV29-1	NA	CSAAQAMGPTDTQYF	TGCAGCGCCGCTCAGGCTATGGGACCCACAGATACGCAGTATTTT
TRBJ1-1	NA	TRBV12-5	NA	CASGTTSGGTEAFF	TGTGCTAGTGGTACCACGTCCGGGGGCACTGAAGCTTTCTTT
TRBJ2-7	many	TRBV7-2	TRBD2	CASSPPLGLAGVGEQYF	TGTGCCAGCAGCCCCCCCCTCGGACTAGCGGGAGTAGGGGAGCAGTACTTC
TRBJ1-5	NA	TRBV5-1	NA	CASSLGERDGRWHF	TGCGCCAGCAGCTTGGGGGAAAGGGACGGAAGATGGCATTTT
TRBJ2-1	few	TRBV10-3	NA	CATSHQGGNEQFF	TGTGCCACGAGCCATCAGGGCGGCAATGAGCAGTTCTTC
TRBJ1-5	NA	TRBV5-1	TRBD1	CASSLEGANQPQHF	TGCGCCAGCAGCTTGGAGGGGGCGAATCAGCCCCAGCATTTT
TRBJ1-5	once	TRBV6-5	NA	CASSYSGQFNQPQHF	TGTGCCAGCAGTTACTCGGGCCAGTTTAATCAGCCCCAGCATTTT
TRBJ1-6	NA	TRBV28	NA	CASSYGGGVGSPLHF	TGTGCCAGCAGTTATGGAGGAGGGGTCGGCTCACCCCTCCACTTT
TRBJ2-2	NA	TRBV6-1	NA	CASIPRSNTGELFF	TGTGCCAGCATCCCCAGGTCGAACACCGGGGAGCTGTTTTTT
TRBJ2-5	few	TRBV30	TRBD1	CALDRGTETQYF	TGTGCCTTAGACAGGGGCACAGAGACCCAGTACTTC
TRBJ1-3	NA	TRBV11-2	NA	CASSLGFFGGNTIYF	TGTGCCAGCAGCCTTGGATTTTTCGGTGGAAACACCATATATTTT
TRBJ2-3	once	TRBV5-1	TRBD2	CASSLASGDPDTQYF	TGCGCCAGCAGCTTGGCTAGCGGGGATCCGGATACGCAGTATTTT
TRBJ2-3	NA	TRBV5-1	NA	CASSVLADHRDTQYF	TGCGCCAGCAGCGTGTTAGCGGATCATAGGGATACGCAGTATTTT
TRBJ2-2	NA	TRBV2	TRBD2	CASSETSGRTGELFF	TGTGCCAGCAGTGAGACTAGCGGGCGCACCGGGGAGCTGTTTTTT
TRBJ2-2	NA	TRBV7-9	NA	CASSPGTINTGELFF	TGTGCCAGCAGCCCCGGAACAATAAACACCGGGGAGCTGTTTTTT
TRBJ2-2	NA	TRBV5-6	NA	CASSLAGPVTGELFF	TGTGCCAGCAGCTTGGCGGGCCCAGTCACCGGGGAGCTGTTTTTT
TRBJ2-7	NA	TRBV4-1	TRBD1	CASSQSQGAYEQYF	TGCGCCAGCAGCCAATCACAGGGGGCCTACGAGCAGTACTTC